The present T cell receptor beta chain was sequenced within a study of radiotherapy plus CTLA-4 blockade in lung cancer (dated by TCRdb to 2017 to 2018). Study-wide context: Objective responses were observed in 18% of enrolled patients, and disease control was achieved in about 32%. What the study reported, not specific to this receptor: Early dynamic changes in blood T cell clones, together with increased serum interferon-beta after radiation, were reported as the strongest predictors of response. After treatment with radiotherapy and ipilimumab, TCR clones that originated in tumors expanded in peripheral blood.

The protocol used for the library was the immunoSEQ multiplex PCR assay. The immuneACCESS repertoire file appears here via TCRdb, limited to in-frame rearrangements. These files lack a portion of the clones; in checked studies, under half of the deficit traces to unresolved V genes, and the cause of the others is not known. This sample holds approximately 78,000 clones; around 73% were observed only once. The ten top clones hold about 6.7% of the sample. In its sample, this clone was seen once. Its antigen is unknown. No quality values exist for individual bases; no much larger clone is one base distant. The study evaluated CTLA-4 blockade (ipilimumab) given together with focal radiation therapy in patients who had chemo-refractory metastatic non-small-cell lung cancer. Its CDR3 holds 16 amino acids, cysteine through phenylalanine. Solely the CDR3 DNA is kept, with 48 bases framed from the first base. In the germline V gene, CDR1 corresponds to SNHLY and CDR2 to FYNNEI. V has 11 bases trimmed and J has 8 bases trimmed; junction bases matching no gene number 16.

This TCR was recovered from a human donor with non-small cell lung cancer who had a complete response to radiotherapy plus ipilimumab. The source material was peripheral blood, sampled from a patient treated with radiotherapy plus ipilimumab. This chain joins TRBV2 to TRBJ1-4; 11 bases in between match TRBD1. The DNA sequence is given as TGTGCCGGTACCGGGACAGGGGGTCCCTTGAGGGAAAAACTGTTTTTT. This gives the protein CAGTGTGGPLREKLFF.